Listed below are T cell receptor beta chains from one sample, sequenced in a study of blood T cells in healthy people across ages. Via MiXCR, TCRdb re-called the 5' RACE reads, giving one row per CDR3 protein. Of 1 million or so distinct CDR3 sequences listed, approximately 26% are singletons. This sample was also put to use in a study of T cells of mothers and their children.

Material: blood. The receptors derive from a girl aged 2 to 10 in good health. Each CDR3 is given with its conserved first and last residue. The order of the fields is clone size, J gene, D gene, V gene, CDR3 DNA, CDR3 protein. A D gene is named only where the DNA matches it firmly. Expanded clones get a size class; other rows say once, few or many, or leave the size out.

clone_size: -; j_call: TRBJ2-7; d_call: TRBD1; v_call: TRBV4-1; cdr3_nt: TGCGCCAGCAGCCCTCCCGACAGGGAAATCTACGAGCAGTACTTC; cdr3_aa: CASSPPDREIYEQYF
clone_size: few; j_call: TRBJ1-2; d_call: -; v_call: TRBV29-1; cdr3_nt: TGCAGCGCTAGGGAGGGGGAGGATGGCTACACCTTC; cdr3_aa: CSAREGEDGYTF
clone_size: many; j_call: TRBJ2-3; d_call: TRBD1; v_call: TRBV13; cdr3_nt: TGTGCCAGCAGCGAAACGACACCGGACAGGGGGCGGGCAGATACGCAGTATTTT; cdr3_aa: CASSETTPDRGRADTQYF
clone_size: few; j_call: TRBJ2-7; d_call: -; v_call: TRBV10-3; cdr3_nt: TGTGCCATCAGCTATTTCGGTGGGTCCTACGAGCAGTACTTC; cdr3_aa: CAISYFGGSYEQYF
clone_size: -; j_call: TRBJ2-1; d_call: TRBD2; v_call: TRBV18; cdr3_nt: TGTGCCAGCTTAGAAGACGGGACTAGGTACAACAATGAGCAGTTCTTC; cdr3_aa: CASLEDGTRYNNEQFF
clone_size: -; j_call: TRBJ2-4; d_call: TRBD1; v_call: TRBV19; cdr3_nt: TGTGCCAGTAGTGACGACAGGGGACTAGCCAAAAACATTCAGTACTTC; cdr3_aa: CASSDDRGLAKNIQYF
clone_size: few; j_call: TRBJ2-1; d_call: TRBD1; v_call: TRBV7-9; cdr3_nt: TGTGCCAGCAGCTTTGACAGGGGTCGCGCTAGAAATGAGCAGTTCTTC; cdr3_aa: CASSFDRGRARNEQFF
clone_size: -; j_call: TRBJ2-7; d_call: TRBD2; v_call: TRBV27; cdr3_nt: TGTGCCAGCAGTTATCTGGGAGGGCCGGCAGAGCAGTACTTC; cdr3_aa: CASSYLGGPAEQYF
clone_size: -; j_call: TRBJ2-7; d_call: -; v_call: TRBV3-1; cdr3_nt: TGTGCCAGCAGTCCCGCTGACAGGCGCTACGAGCAGTACTTC; cdr3_aa: CASSPADRRYEQYF
clone_size: once; j_call: TRBJ2-5; d_call: -; v_call: TRBV20-1; cdr3_nt: TGCAGTGCTTCCGGGACACCAGAGACCCAGTACTTC; cdr3_aa: CSASGTPETQYF
clone_size: -; j_call: TRBJ2-2; d_call: -; v_call: TRBV7-2; cdr3_nt: TGTGCCAGCAGCTTACTTCTATCGAACACCGGGGAGCTGTTTTTT; cdr3_aa: CASSLLLSNTGELFF
clone_size: -; j_call: TRBJ2-5; d_call: -; v_call: TRBV5-5; cdr3_nt: TGTGCCAGCAGCCCCGGCCGTTCCGAGACCCAGTACTTC; cdr3_aa: CASSPGRSETQYF
clone_size: -; j_call: TRBJ1-4; d_call: -; v_call: TRBV7-9; cdr3_nt: TGTGCCAGCAGCTCTCTCTTCATACAGGAGCCAAATGAAAAACTGTTTTTT; cdr3_aa: CASSSLFIQEPNEKLFF
clone_size: few; j_call: TRBJ2-1; d_call: TRBD1; v_call: TRBV7-6; cdr3_nt: TGTGCCAGCAGCTCCGGGACAGGGATCAAGGGCACCTACAATGAGCAGTTCTTC; cdr3_aa: CASSSGTGIKGTYNEQFF
clone_size: few; j_call: TRBJ1-6; d_call: -; v_call: TRBV25-1; cdr3_nt: TGTGCCAGCAGTGAATATAAGGGAGAAAGTTCACCCCTCCACTTT; cdr3_aa: CASSEYKGESSPLHF
clone_size: few; j_call: TRBJ2-2; d_call: -; v_call: TRBV29-1; cdr3_nt: TGCAGCGTTGATTCCCCGGGACGCCCCACCGGGGAGCTGTTTTTT; cdr3_aa: CSVDSPGRPTGELFF
clone_size: -; j_call: TRBJ1-6; d_call: TRBD1; v_call: TRBV12-3/TRBV12-4; cdr3_nt: TGTGCCAGGGGGGGGACAGGTTCACCCCTCCACTTT; cdr3_aa: CARGGTGSPLHF
clone_size: -; j_call: TRBJ1-2; d_call: -; v_call: TRBV11-1; cdr3_nt: TGTGCCAGCAGCCCAGCCGGACAGTCTTATGGCTACACCTTC; cdr3_aa: CASSPAGQSYGYTF
clone_size: -; j_call: TRBJ2-1; d_call: TRBD1; v_call: TRBV5-1; cdr3_nt: TGCGCCAGCAGCTTGAGGGGACAGCCAAACAATGAGCAGTTCTTC; cdr3_aa: CASSLRGQPNNEQFF
clone_size: few; j_call: TRBJ2-3; d_call: TRBD2; v_call: TRBV7-8; cdr3_nt: TGTGCCAGCAGCTTAAGGACTAGCGGGGGCTGGGATACGCAGTATTTT; cdr3_aa: CASSLRTSGGWDTQYF
clone_size: -; j_call: TRBJ2-5; d_call: -; v_call: TRBV6-1; cdr3_nt: TGTGCCAGCGAGATGGGTGGGGAGACCCAGTACTTC; cdr3_aa: CASEMGGETQYF
clone_size: -; j_call: TRBJ1-5; d_call: -; v_call: TRBV6-5; cdr3_nt: TGTGCCAGCAGTCCCCGGGGGGGGACGAATCAGCCCCAGCATTTT; cdr3_aa: CASSPRGGTNQPQHF
clone_size: -; j_call: TRBJ2-1; d_call: -; v_call: TRBV9; cdr3_nt: TGTGCCAGCAGCGTCGCCTTTAGCTCCTACAATGAGCAGTTCTTC; cdr3_aa: CASSVAFSSYNEQFF
clone_size: few; j_call: TRBJ2-7; d_call: -; v_call: TRBV11-3; cdr3_nt: TGTGCCAGCAGCTGGGAGGACGAAGGGATCTACGAGCAGTACTTC; cdr3_aa: CASSWEDEGIYEQYF
clone_size: -; j_call: TRBJ1-2; d_call: -; v_call: TRBV15; cdr3_nt: TGTGCCACCAGCAGGCGGACCGCCGGGGGCTACACCTTC; cdr3_aa: CATSRRTAGGYTF
clone_size: few; j_call: TRBJ2-5; d_call: -; v_call: TRBV5-1; cdr3_nt: TGCGCCAGCAGCCCCGGCGGGATGGAGACCCAGTACTTC; cdr3_aa: CASSPGGMETQYF
clone_size: -; j_call: TRBJ2-5; d_call: -; v_call: TRBV5-1; cdr3_nt: TGCGCCAGCAGCTTGGTTGGCGAGACCCGGGGAGAGACCCAGTACTTC; cdr3_aa: CASSLVGETRGETQYF
clone_size: -; j_call: TRBJ1-2; d_call: TRBD1; v_call: TRBV5-4; cdr3_nt: TGTGCCAGCAGCCAATACACAGGGGGCACAAACTATGGCTACACCTTC; cdr3_aa: CASSQYTGGTNYGYTF
clone_size: -; j_call: TRBJ1-1; d_call: -; v_call: TRBV12-3/TRBV12-4; cdr3_nt: TGTGCCAGCAGTTTGGGCGAGACGACTGAAGCTTTCTTT; cdr3_aa: CASSLGETTEAFF
clone_size: -; j_call: TRBJ2-1; d_call: TRBD2; v_call: TRBV7-9; cdr3_nt: TGTGCCCGGGGGGGACCCGCTAACAATGAGCAGTTCTTC; cdr3_aa: CARGGPANNEQFF
clone_size: -; j_call: TRBJ2-3; d_call: -; v_call: TRBV29-1; cdr3_nt: TGCAGCGTTGAAGTCGAGTGGACAGATACGCAGTATTTT; cdr3_aa: CSVEVEWTDTQYF
clone_size: few; j_call: TRBJ2-3; d_call: TRBD1; v_call: TRBV29-1; cdr3_nt: TGCAGCGCCCGACAGGGGACGGGCACAGATACGCAGTATTTT; cdr3_aa: CSARQGTGTDTQYF
clone_size: few; j_call: TRBJ2-1; d_call: TRBD2; v_call: TRBV20-1; cdr3_nt: TGCAGTGCTAGAGACCCGAGCGGGGGAAGATACAATGAGCAGTTCTTC; cdr3_aa: CSARDPSGGRYNEQFF
clone_size: -; j_call: TRBJ2-7; d_call: -; v_call: TRBV12-3/TRBV12-4; cdr3_nt: TGTGCCAGCAGCGCCCCAACTAGCTACGAGCAGTACTTC; cdr3_aa: CASSAPTSYEQYF
clone_size: -; j_call: TRBJ2-5; d_call: TRBD1; v_call: TRBV4-1; cdr3_nt: TGCGCCAGCAGCCAAGTGGACAGGGGGCAAGAGACCCAGTACTTC; cdr3_aa: CASSQVDRGQETQYF
clone_size: -; j_call: TRBJ2-1; d_call: -; v_call: TRBV27; cdr3_nt: TGTGCCAGCAGATCGGCGGCCTACGATGAGCAGTTCTTC; cdr3_aa: CASRSAAYDEQFF
clone_size: few; j_call: TRBJ2-3; d_call: -; v_call: TRBV20-1; cdr3_nt: TGCAGTGCTAGAGGGGGGACTCACACAGATACGCAGTATTTT; cdr3_aa: CSARGGTHTDTQYF
clone_size: -; j_call: TRBJ1-5; d_call: TRBD1; v_call: TRBV7-9; cdr3_nt: TGTGCCAGCAGCTTGACAGGGAGTGGCAATCAGCCCCAGCATTTT; cdr3_aa: CASSLTGSGNQPQHF
clone_size: -; j_call: TRBJ2-7; d_call: -; v_call: TRBV11-3; cdr3_nt: TGTGCCAGCAGCTTTAAGGGCTACGAGCAGTACTTC; cdr3_aa: CASSFKGYEQYF
clone_size: few; j_call: TRBJ2-5; d_call: TRBD2; v_call: TRBV4-3; cdr3_nt: TGCGCCAGCAGCCAGGTTCGACTAGCGGAGTTTCAAGAGACCCAGTACTTC; cdr3_aa: CASSQVRLAEFQETQYF
clone_size: -; j_call: TRBJ1-1; d_call: -; v_call: TRBV9; cdr3_nt: TGTGCCAGCAGCGGAGATACAGGACCAGAAACTGAAGCTTTCTTT; cdr3_aa: CASSGDTGPETEAFF
clone_size: -; j_call: TRBJ2-1; d_call: TRBD2; v_call: TRBV24-1; cdr3_nt: TGTGCCACCGAGGATTGGCGGGGGGCTAATGAGCAGTTCTTC; cdr3_aa: CATEDWRGANEQFF
clone_size: few; j_call: TRBJ2-5; d_call: -; v_call: TRBV14; cdr3_nt: TGTGCCAGCAGACGATTTGCACAAGAGACCCAGTACTTC; cdr3_aa: CASRRFAQETQYF
clone_size: -; j_call: TRBJ2-6; d_call: -; v_call: TRBV15; cdr3_nt: TGTGCCACCAGCAGAGATCGGTACGGTAGCTCTGGGGCCAACGTCCTGACTTTC; cdr3_aa: CATSRDRYGSSGANVLTF
clone_size: -; j_call: TRBJ2-2; d_call: -; v_call: TRBV4-3; cdr3_nt: TGCGCCAGCAGCCCCACTAGTGAGGGCACCGGGGAGCTGTTTTTT; cdr3_aa: CASSPTSEGTGELFF
clone_size: -; j_call: TRBJ2-1; d_call: -; v_call: TRBV7-7; cdr3_nt: TGTGCTAGCAGCCTTACAGAGAACCCAGCCGAAGGGCAGTTCTTC; cdr3_aa: CASSLTENPAEGQFF
clone_size: -; j_call: TRBJ2-7; d_call: TRBD1; v_call: TRBV10-3; cdr3_nt: TGTGCCATCAGTGACCTGGACAGGGGTTCCCACGAGCAGTACTTC; cdr3_aa: CAISDLDRGSHEQYF
clone_size: -; j_call: TRBJ2-5; d_call: -; v_call: TRBV15; cdr3_nt: TGTGCCACCAGCAGGTACCCAGGAGAGACCCAGTACTTC; cdr3_aa: CATSRYPGETQYF
clone_size: -; j_call: TRBJ2-1; d_call: TRBD2; v_call: TRBV20-1; cdr3_nt: TGCAGTGCTGGGGGGACTAGCTCCTACAATGAGCAGTTCTTC; cdr3_aa: CSAGGTSSYNEQFF
clone_size: -; j_call: TRBJ2-5; d_call: -; v_call: TRBV12-3/TRBV12-4; cdr3_nt: TGTGCCAGCAGTTCCGGGACGCTCCAAGAGACCCAGTACTTC; cdr3_aa: CASSSGTLQETQYF
clone_size: few; j_call: TRBJ2-7; d_call: -; v_call: TRBV5-1; cdr3_nt: TGCGCCAGCAGCGGGTCCGGGTTCAGGGCCTTCTCCTACGAGCAGTACTTC; cdr3_aa: CASSGSGFRAFSYEQYF
clone_size: -; j_call: TRBJ2-3; d_call: TRBD1; v_call: TRBV3-1; cdr3_nt: TGTGCCAGCAGCCAAAGGGACAGGGAATCAGATACGCAGTATTTT; cdr3_aa: CASSQRDRESDTQYF
clone_size: -; j_call: TRBJ1-4; d_call: -; v_call: TRBV5-1; cdr3_nt: TGCGCCAGCAGCTTGGAGCCAGGGAATCCTGGGCTGTTTTTT; cdr3_aa: CASSLEPGNPGLFF
clone_size: -; j_call: TRBJ2-1; d_call: -; v_call: TRBV6-5; cdr3_nt: TGTGCCAGCAGTTACGAGGGATTAGGAGGCTCCTACAATGAGCAGTTCTTC; cdr3_aa: CASSYEGLGGSYNEQFF
clone_size: few; j_call: TRBJ2-7; d_call: TRBD1; v_call: TRBV29-1; cdr3_nt: TGCAGCGTTGAATCCCGGCCTGGGACAGGGTCCACCGAGCAGTACTTC; cdr3_aa: CSVESRPGTGSTEQYF